This T cell receptor (beta chain) is drawn from a study of cytomegalovirus exposure and HLA in healthy donors. At the level of the study: Both the roughly 120 validation repertoires and the 500 to 700 first-cohort repertoires used the same platform, as reported by a later analysis.

The study drew the donors from its roughly 120-subject validation cohort, separate from the roughly 710-subject first cohort. The data were produced by immunoSEQ multiplex PCR, yet TCRdb's version contains in-frame clones alone and is incomplete. The sample yields 250,000 to 300,000 clones, around 87% seen once. V lost 6 bases, J lost 4 bases, and 9 bases lay in between. The CDR3 sequence is 12 residues long. Germline CDR1 reads SNHLY; CDR2 reads FYNNEI. This clone is a singleton in its sample. Source material: PBMCs. This clonotype originated in a woman aged 18-30 years in good health and CMV-seronegative. The rearrangement uses TRBV2 and TRBJ1-1, with D perhaps TRBD1 (6 bases). The CDR3 DNA reads TGTGCCAGCAGAGCAGGGGCCACTGAAGCTTTCTTT. This sequence encodes CASRAGATEAFF.